This TCR beta chain was captured in a study of blood T cell repertoires in COVID-19. Germline V gene data show CDR1 as SGHVS and CDR2 as FNYEAQ. Trimming cost V 4 bases and J 4 bases, with 11 bases left between them. The CDR3 is 15 amino acids. Libraries were prepared by immunoSEQ multiplex PCR; TCRdb keeps only in-frame clonotypes and omits some of them. The sample has 200,000 to 250,000 clones, approximately 84% seen once. The sample taken for sequencing was peripheral blood. This chain uses TRBV7-6 with TRBJ1-6, with a tentative D call TRBD1 (5 bases). The origin of this receptor is a man aged 50-59 years with acute or convalescent COVID-19. For the CDR3, the DNA is TGTGCCAGCAGCTCATCAGGGCTATATAATTCACCCCTCCACTTT. Residues: CASSSSGLYNSPLHF.